These 19 T cell receptor beta chains share one sample of origin, sequenced in a study of blood T cell repertoires in COVID-19. Sequenced by immunoSEQ multiplex PCR; TCRdb stores in-frame clones only, minus some. The data contain some 45,000 clones, about four fifths of them singletons. The sequencing input was peripheral blood. The origin of the receptors is a woman aged 55-75 years with acute or convalescent COVID-19.

This clone occurred once. The chain joins TRBV27 to TRBJ1-2, with D perhaps TRBD1 (5 bases). The germline V gene has CDR1 MNHEY and CDR2 SMNVEV (reference sequence). V shed 2 bases and J shed 6 bases, with 10 bases lying between them. This CDR3 has 13 amino acids. CDR3 loop: CASSLAGPDGYTF. The CDR3 nucleotides are TGTGCCAGCAGTTTAGCGGGACCGGATGGCTACACCTTC.

This chain joins TRBV12-3 or TRBV12-4 and TRBJ2-3, with D perhaps TRBD1 (5 bases). This CDR3 has 13 residues. V was shortened by 1 base and J by 4 bases, with 6 bases between the two germline ends. Here the CDR3 reads CASSLEGPDTQYF. In nucleotides, the CDR3 is TGTGCCAGCAGTTTAGAGGGGCCAGATACGCAGTATTTT.

The V and J genes are TRBV27 and TRBJ2-3; 7 bases match TRBD1. V shed 2 bases and J 3 bases; nucleotides not matched to a gene: 5. CDR1 MNHEY and CDR2 SMNVEV come from the germline V gene (reference sequence). CDR3 length: 15 amino acids. CDR3 protein: CASSLRQGRTDTQYF. DNA of the CDR3: TGTGCCAGCAGTTTACGACAGGGCAGGACAGATACGCAGTATTTT.

The rearrangement uses TRBV3-1 (or the pseudogene TRBV3-2) and TRBJ2-3, with a tentative D call TRBD2 (5 bases). The germline V gene encodes CDR1 LGHDT and CDR2 YNNKEL (reference sequence). Trimming took 4 bases from V and 2 from J, leaving 13 bases between them. This CDR3 contains 15 residues. DNA of the CDR3: TGTGCCAGCAGCCCGTTCGGAGGAGTCACAGATACGCAGTATTTT. This gives the protein CASSPFGGVTDTQYF.

The V call is TRBV5-4, the J call TRBJ1-4; tentative D call: TRBD1 (6 bases). The germline V gene has CDR1 SGHNT and CDR2 YYREEE (reference sequence). The V gene lost 0 bases and the J gene lost 3 bases, with 18 bases spanning the gap. There are 18 residues in the CDR3. CDR3 DNA sequence: TGTGCCAGCAGCTTGGTACCTGGGGGCCAGGGAGCTAATGAAAAACTGTTTTTT. It translates to CASSLVPGGQGANEKLFF. Looking up the rest from reference TRBV5-4 and TRBJ1-4 gives the full variable domain: ETGVTQSPTHLIKTRGQQVTLRCSSQSGHNTVSWYQQALGQGPQFIFQYYREEENGRGNFPPRFSGLQFPNYSSELNVNALELDDSALYLCASSLVPGGQGANEKLFFGSGTQLSVL.

The genes are TRBV2 and TRBJ1-2, with 9 bases fitting TRBD1. Trimming cost V 6 bases and J 6 bases; bases outside gene matches: 14. This CDR3 contains 16 residues. Germline V lookup: CDR1 SNHLY, CDR2 FYNNEI. CDR3 sequence: CASSTGTGKTHDGYTF. CDR3 coding DNA: TGTGCCAGCAGCACCGGGACAGGGAAAACGCACGATGGCTACACCTTC.

This clone has only one observation. This chain links TRBV24-1 with TRBJ2-3, with D possibly TRBD1 on 5 matching bases. The germline V gene encodes CDR1 KGHDR and CDR2 SFDVKD. Trimming cost V 9 bases and J 6 bases, with 9 bases left between them. The CDR3 is 11 residues long. CDR3 residues: CATSTDDTQYF. DNA for the CDR3: TGTGCCACCTCGACAGATGATACGCAGTATTTT.

The CDR3 loop reads CASSYGTGDNSYEQYF. The CDR3 bases are TGTGCCAGCAGTTACGGAACCGGGGACAACTCCTACGAGCAGTACTTC. The V and J genes are TRBV6-2 or TRBV6-3 and TRBJ2-7, with D possibly being TRBD1 (6 bases). Trimming removed 2 bases from V and 0 bases from J, with 14 bases in between. CDR1 and CDR2 (germline): MNHEY, SVGEGT. The CDR3 is 16 amino acids.

The CDR3 nucleotides read TGTGCCAGTAGTATAGTGAAACAGGGTTCTGAAGCTTTCTTT. It encodes CASSIVKQGSEAFF. The rearrangement links TRBV19 to TRBJ1-1; D may be TRBD1 (6 bases). This CDR3 is built from 14 residues. Between the trimmed V and J ends, which lost 1 base and 6 bases, there was a span of 12 bases. Germline V gene data show CDR1 as LNHDA and CDR2 as SQIVND (reference sequence).

V and J are TRBV13 and TRBJ2-1; 14 bases are a match to TRBD2. Losses at the gene ends were 2 bases for V and 2 bases for J; bases not matched to a gene: 8. The germline CDR1 and CDR2 sequences are PRHDT and FYEKMQ (reference sequence). The length of the CDR3 is 19 residues. Written as DNA, the CDR3 is TGTGCCAGCAGCTTATCGGGACTAGCGGGGGACTATACCTACAATGAGCAGTTCTTC. Translating gives CASSLSGLAGDYTYNEQFF. Filled out from reference TRBV13 and TRBJ2-1, the complete variable domain reads AAGVIQSPRHLIKEKRETATLKCYPIPRHDTVYWYQQGPGQDPQFLISFYEKMQSDKGSIPDRFSAQQFSDYHSELNMSSLELGDSALYFCASSLSGLAGDYTYNEQFFGPGTRLTVL.

The rearrangement links TRBV7-2 to TRBJ2-7; tentatively, D is TRBD2 (7 bases). V was shortened by 1 base and J by 4 bases, with 8 bases between the two germline ends. The germline V gene has CDR1 SGHTA and CDR2 FQGNSA. CDR3 length: 13 amino acids. In DNA form, the CDR3 reads TGTGCCAGCAGCTTAGAGGGGGGGTACGAGCAGTACTTC. Protein: CASSLEGGYEQYF.

This clone was picked up a small number of times. The rearrangement links TRBV5-4 to TRBJ1-1; the D gene is possibly TRBD1 (6 bases). Trimming removed 9 bases at V and 2 bases at J, with 11 bases between. Germline V gene lookup returns CDR1 SGHNT and CDR2 YYREEE (reference sequence). The CDR3 is 12 residues long. DNA of the CDR3: TGTGCCACAAGGGGGTCTAACACTGAAGCTTTCTTT. It is translated as CATRGSNTEAFF.

The J gene is TRBJ1-4, the V gene TRBV6-5, with TRBD1 as a possible D gene (5 bases). The CDR3 spans 15 residues. Germline V gene data show CDR1 as MNHEY and CDR2 as SVGAGI. The germline V and J ends were trimmed by 7 bases and 8 bases, with 20 bases remaining between them. CDR3 loop: CASIRQGAMEEKLFF. CDR3 nucleotides: TGTGCCAGCATCCGACAAGGGGCGATGGAGGAAAAACTGTTTTTT.

This chain joins TRBV6-5 and TRBJ2-2; 7 positions agree with TRBD2. There are 15 residues in the CDR3. The V gene end was trimmed by 4 bases and the J gene end by 1 base; junction bases not matched to a gene: 3. Germline V CDR1 and CDR2: MNHEY, SVGAGI. CDR3 sequence: CASSLGGGNTGELFF. The CDR3 DNA reads TGTGCCAGCAGTTTAGGCGGGGGGAACACCGGGGAGCTGTTTTTT.

This rearrangement joins TRBV12-2 to TRBJ1-1; TRBD1, the D gene given by the table, was not confirmed from the DNA. TRBV12-2 is marked as a pseudogene. CDR3 length equals 16 residues. This CDR3 reads CASRFSSSRGKKQAFF. The CDR3 bases are TGTGCAAGTCGCTTTTCCTCTTCGAGGGGGAAAAAGCAAGCTTTCTTT.

The chain employs TRBV4-3 and TRBJ2-1; D is perhaps TRBD1 (5 bases). Germline CDR1 LGHNA, CDR2 YSLEER. The CDR3 is made up of 14 amino acids. Trimming left V 0 bases short and J 6 bases short, with 9 bases between. CDR3 DNA: TGCGCCAGCAGCCAAGATGATGACAGCAATGAGCAGTTCTTC. This translates into CASSQDDDSNEQFF.

This clone was found a few times. The chain has TRBV12-3 or TRBV12-4 and TRBJ1-3; no reliable D call. This CDR3 region has 11 residues. V lost 8 bases, J lost 5 bases, and 7 bases lay in between. The CDR3 region has the DNA TGTGCCAGCCGCGAAAGAAACACCATATATTTT. Encoded protein: CASRERNTIYF.

The CDR3 is CASRQSTYEQYF. DNA for the CDR3: TGTGCCAGCAGACAATCCACCTACGAGCAGTACTTC. The chain links TRBV2 to TRBJ2-7; D is uncertain. Germline V lookup: CDR1 SNHLY, CDR2 FYNNEI. The CDR3 is 12 residues long. The V end was cut by 6 bases, the J end by 2 bases, with 8 bases between.

The chain carries TRBV7-6 and TRBJ2-7; 10 positions agree with TRBD2. The CDR3 totals 15 residues. V lost 4 bases and J lost 2; bases outside the gene matches: 5. Germline lookup yields CDR1 SGHVS and CDR2 FNYEAQ. CDR3 in amino acids: CASSSGLADPYEQYF. CDR3 nucleotides: TGTGCCAGCAGCTCCGGACTAGCGGATCCCTACGAGCAGTACTTC.